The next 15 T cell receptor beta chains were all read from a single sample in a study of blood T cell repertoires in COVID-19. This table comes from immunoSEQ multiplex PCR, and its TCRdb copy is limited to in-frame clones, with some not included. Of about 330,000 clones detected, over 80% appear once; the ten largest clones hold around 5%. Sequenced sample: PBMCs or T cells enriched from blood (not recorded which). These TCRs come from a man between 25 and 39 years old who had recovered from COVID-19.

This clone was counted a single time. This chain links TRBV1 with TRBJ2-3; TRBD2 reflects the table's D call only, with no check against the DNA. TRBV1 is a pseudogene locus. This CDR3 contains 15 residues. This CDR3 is CTSSQVLGDTDTQYF. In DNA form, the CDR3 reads TGCACCAGCAGCCAAGTACTAGGTGACACAGATACGCAGTATTTT.

Written as DNA, the CDR3 is TGTGCCAGCAGCGAGACAGGGGGCCACTCCCTTGAAGCTTTCTTT. Its translation: CASSETGGHSLEAFF. The rearrangement joins TRBV13 to TRBJ1-1, with 10 bases matching TRBD1. The length of the CDR3 is 15 residues. The germline V gene has CDR1 PRHDT and CDR2 FYEKMQ (reference sequence). V lost 5 bases to trimming and J lost 7 bases; unmatched junction nucleotides: 10.

The CDR3 region is CASSPVRGASYNEQFF. CDR3 nucleotide sequence: TGTGCCAGCAGCCCAGTCCGCGGGGCCTCCTACAATGAGCAGTTCTTC. J is TRBJ2-1 and V is TRBV11-2, with TRBD2 as a possible D gene (6 bases). This CDR3 is 16 amino acids long. CDR1 is SGHAT, CDR2 FQNNGV, per germline. V was trimmed by 5 bases and J by 0 bases, leaving 14 bases between them.

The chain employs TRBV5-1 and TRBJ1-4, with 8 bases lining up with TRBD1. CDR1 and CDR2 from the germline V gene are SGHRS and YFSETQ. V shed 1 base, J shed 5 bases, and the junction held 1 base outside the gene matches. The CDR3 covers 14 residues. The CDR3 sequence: CASSLRQGNEKLFF. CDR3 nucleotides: TGCGCCAGCAGCTTGAGACAGGGGAATGAAAAACTGTTTTTT.

CDR3 DNA sequence: TGTGCCAGCCTTGACATACCCTACGAGCAGTACTTC. Its protein is CASLDIPYEQYF. The chain links TRBV6-5 to TRBJ2-7; D unresolved. V dropped 8 bases and J dropped 2 bases, with 10 bases sitting between them. The CDR3 has 12 residues. Germline V CDR1 and CDR2: MNHEY, SVGAGI.

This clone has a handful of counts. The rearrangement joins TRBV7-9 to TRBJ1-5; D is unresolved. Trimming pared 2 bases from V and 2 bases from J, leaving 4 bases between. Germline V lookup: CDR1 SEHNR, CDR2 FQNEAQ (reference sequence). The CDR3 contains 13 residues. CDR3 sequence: CASSLQGNQPQHF. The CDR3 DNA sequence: TGTGCCAGCAGCTTACAGGGCAATCAGCCCCAGCATTTT.

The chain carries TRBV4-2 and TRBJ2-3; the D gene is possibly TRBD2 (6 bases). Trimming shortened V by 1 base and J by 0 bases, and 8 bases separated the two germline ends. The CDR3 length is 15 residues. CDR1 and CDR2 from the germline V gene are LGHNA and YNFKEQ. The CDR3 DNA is TGTGCCAGCAGCCAAGCGGCGGGGAGCACAGATACGCAGTATTTT. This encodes CASSQAAGSTDTQYF.

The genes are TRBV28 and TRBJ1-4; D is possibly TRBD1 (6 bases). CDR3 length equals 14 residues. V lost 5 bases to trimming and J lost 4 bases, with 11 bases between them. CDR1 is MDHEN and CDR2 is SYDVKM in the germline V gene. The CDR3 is CASSQGTFNEKLFF. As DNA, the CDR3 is TGTGCCAGCAGTCAAGGGACATTTAATGAAAAACTGTTTTTT. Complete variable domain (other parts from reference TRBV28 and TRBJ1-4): DVKVTQSSRYLVKRTGEKVFLECVQDMDHENMFWYRQDPGLGLRLIYFSYDVKMKEKGDIPEGYSVSREKKERFSLILESASTNQTSMYLCASSQGTFNEKLFFGSGTQLSVL.

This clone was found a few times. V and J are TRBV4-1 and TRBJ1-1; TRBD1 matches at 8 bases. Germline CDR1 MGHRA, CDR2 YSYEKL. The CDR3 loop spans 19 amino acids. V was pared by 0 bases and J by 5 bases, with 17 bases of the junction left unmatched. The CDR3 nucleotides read TGCGCCAGCAGCCAAGAAAGATCAGGGGGCATAATCTTGTGGACTGAAGCTTTCTTT. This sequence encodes CASSQERSGGIILWTEAFF.

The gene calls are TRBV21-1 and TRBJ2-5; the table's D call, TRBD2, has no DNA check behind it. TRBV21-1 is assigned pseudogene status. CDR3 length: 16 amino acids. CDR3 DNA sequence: TGTGCCAGCAGCAAAGGCCCGGGAAGGTACCAAGAGACCCAGTACTTC. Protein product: CASSKGPGRYQETQYF.

The CDR3 spells CASSDFDVQDYEQYF. CDR3 bases: TGCGCCAGCAGCGACTTCGATGTACAGGACTACGAGCAGTACTTC. This rearrangement joins TRBV5-1 to TRBJ2-7; TRBD1 is a possible D gene (5 bases). Trimming left V 4 bases short and J 3 bases short, with 17 bases between. Germline loops: CDR1 SGHRS, CDR2 YFSETQ. This CDR3 is built from 15 residues.

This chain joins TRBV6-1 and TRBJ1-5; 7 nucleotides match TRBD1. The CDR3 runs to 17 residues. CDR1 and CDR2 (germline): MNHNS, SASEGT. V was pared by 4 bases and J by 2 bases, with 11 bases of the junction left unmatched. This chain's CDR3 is CASSVGRDSRGNQPQHF. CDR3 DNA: TGTGCCAGCAGTGTAGGTAGGGACAGCCGGGGCAATCAGCCCCAGCATTTT.

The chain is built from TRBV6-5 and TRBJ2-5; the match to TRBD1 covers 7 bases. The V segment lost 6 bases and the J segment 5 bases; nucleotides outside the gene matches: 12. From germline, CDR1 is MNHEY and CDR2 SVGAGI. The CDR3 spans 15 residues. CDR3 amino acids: CASSLRQGSSETQYF. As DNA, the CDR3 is TGTGCCAGCAGCCTCAGACAGGGTTCTAGTGAGACCCAGTACTTC.

The CDR3, as DNA: TGTGCCAGCAGCTACGGGGGGGACACCGGGGAGCTGTTTTTT. Its protein is CASSYGGDTGELFF. The V call is TRBV27, the J call TRBJ2-2; TRBD2 agrees at 8 bases. Germline CDR1 is MNHEY and CDR2 is SMNVEV (reference sequence). The CDR3 has 14 residues. J was trimmed by 3 bases and V by 6 bases; bases with no gene match: 3.

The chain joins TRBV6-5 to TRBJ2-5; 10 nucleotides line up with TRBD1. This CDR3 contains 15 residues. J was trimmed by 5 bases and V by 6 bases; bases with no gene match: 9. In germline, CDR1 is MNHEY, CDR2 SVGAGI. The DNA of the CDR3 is TGTGCCAGCAGCATAACCGGGACAGGGGCGGAGACCCAGTACTTC. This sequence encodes CASSITGTGAETQYF.